These T cell receptor beta chains were read from a single sample in a study of T cells in Graves' hyperthyroidism and ophthalmopathy. From the multiplex PCR reads, TCRdb called clonotypes with MiXCR, one entry per CDR3 protein. This sample has around 350,000 distinct CDR3 sequences, with 15% to 19% found just once. The specimen sequenced was blood. The receptor set was obtained from a woman aged 18-29 years with Graves' hyperthyroidism that later progressed to Graves' ophthalmopathy. Both conserved end residues are part of each CDR3. A D gene is named only where the DNA matches it firmly. Size tells how often a clone was seen (once, few, many) or the class of an expanded clone, and some rows leave it out.

v_gene: TRBV4-1; d_gene: NA; abundance: few; j_gene: TRBJ2-1; CDR3aa: CASSQDGTAGLYNEQFF; CDR3nt: TGCGCCAGCAGCCAAGACGGGACTGCCGGACTATACAATGAGCAGTTCTTC
v_gene: TRBV6-2/TRBV6-3; d_gene: TRBD1; abundance: many; j_gene: TRBJ1-2; CDR3aa: CASSPRDRGTYTF; CDR3nt: TGTGCCAGCAGCCCCCGGGACAGGGGGACCTACACCTTC
v_gene: TRBV6-2/TRBV6-3; d_gene: NA; abundance: NA; j_gene: TRBJ2-2; CDR3aa: CASRPGSLANTGELFF; CDR3nt: TGTGCCAGCAGACCCGGTTCTTTAGCGAACACCGGGGAGCTGTTTTTT
v_gene: TRBV20-1; d_gene: TRBD2; abundance: few; j_gene: TRBJ2-3; CDR3aa: CSAREVASGTRDTQYF; CDR3nt: TGCAGTGCTAGAGAGGTCGCTAGCGGGACGCGAGATACGCAGTATTTT
v_gene: TRBV2; d_gene: TRBD1; abundance: many; j_gene: TRBJ1-4; CDR3aa: CASSEDRAREKLFF; CDR3nt: TGTGCCAGCAGTGAGGACAGGGCTCGGGAAAAACTGTTTTTT
v_gene: TRBV10-3; d_gene: NA; abundance: NA; j_gene: TRBJ2-5; CDR3aa: CAISDISGRQETQYF; CDR3nt: TGTGCCATCAGTGATATCTCCGGACGACAAGAGACCCAGTACTTC
v_gene: TRBV19; d_gene: TRBD1; abundance: few; j_gene: TRBJ2-5; CDR3aa: CASRRPGQSYQETQYF; CDR3nt: TGTGCCAGTAGACGGCCGGGACAGTCGTACCAAGAGACCCAGTACTTC
v_gene: TRBV18; d_gene: TRBD1; abundance: many; j_gene: TRBJ2-7; CDR3aa: CASSPGTGGGREQYF; CDR3nt: TGTGCCAGCTCACCAGGGACAGGGGGCGGGCGCGAGCAGTACTTC
v_gene: TRBV12-3/TRBV12-4; d_gene: NA; abundance: NA; j_gene: TRBJ1-3; CDR3aa: CASSQDWTEGSGNTIYF; CDR3nt: TGTGCCAGCAGCCAAGACTGGACGGAGGGCTCTGGAAACACCATATATTTT
v_gene: TRBV6-1; d_gene: TRBD1; abundance: many; j_gene: TRBJ2-5; CDR3aa: CASSSGQGRETQYF; CDR3nt: TGTGCCAGCAGTTCGGGACAGGGGCGAGAGACCCAGTACTTC
v_gene: TRBV7-6; d_gene: TRBD1; abundance: many; j_gene: TRBJ1-6; CDR3aa: CASSLTPGGDSPLHF; CDR3nt: TGTGCCAGCAGCCTAACCCCAGGGGGAGATTCACCCCTCCACTTT
v_gene: TRBV28; d_gene: TRBD1; abundance: many; j_gene: TRBJ2-7; CDR3aa: CASKGTGGLVFYEQYF; CDR3nt: TGTGCCAGCAAAGGAACAGGGGGCTTAGTCTTCTACGAGCAGTACTTC
v_gene: TRBV27; d_gene: NA; abundance: many; j_gene: TRBJ2-7; CDR3aa: CASSFSSRTEYEQYF; CDR3nt: TGTGCCAGCAGTTTCTCAAGTAGGACAGAGTACGAGCAGTACTTC
v_gene: TRBV30; d_gene: NA; abundance: many; j_gene: TRBJ1-1; CDR3aa: CARHTGLNTEAFF; CDR3nt: TGTGCCCGACATACGGGGCTGAACACTGAAGCTTTCTTT
v_gene: TRBV11-2; d_gene: NA; abundance: once; j_gene: TRBJ1-2; CDR3aa: CASRRLKQLTSYGYTF; CDR3nt: TGTGCCAGCAGACGCCTCAAACAGCTCACCTCCTATGGCTACACCTTC
v_gene: TRBV29-1; d_gene: TRBD2; abundance: few; j_gene: TRBJ2-7; CDR3aa: CSAARGTSGSNEQYF; CDR3nt: TGCAGCGCGGCACGCGGGACTAGCGGGAGCAACGAGCAGTACTTC
v_gene: TRBV29-1; d_gene: TRBD2; abundance: many; j_gene: TRBJ2-3; CDR3aa: CSVSSGSTDTQYF; CDR3nt: TGCAGCGTTTCTAGCGGGAGCACAGATACGCAGTATTTT
v_gene: TRBV18; d_gene: NA; abundance: many; j_gene: TRBJ2-3; CDR3aa: CASSPIITDTQYF; CDR3nt: TGTGCCAGCTCACCAATTATCACAGATACGCAGTATTTT
v_gene: TRBV6-1; d_gene: TRBD1; abundance: many; j_gene: TRBJ2-2; CDR3aa: CASSYRFTGGTGELFF; CDR3nt: TGTGCCAGCAGTTATCGCTTTACAGGGGGCACCGGGGAGCTGTTTTTT
v_gene: TRBV7-2; d_gene: TRBD1; abundance: many; j_gene: TRBJ2-1; CDR3aa: CASSLAWDRVSNEQFF; CDR3nt: TGTGCCAGCAGCTTAGCGTGGGACAGGGTAAGCAATGAGCAGTTCTTC
v_gene: TRBV20-1; d_gene: NA; abundance: many; j_gene: TRBJ1-2; CDR3aa: CSAPQLGQLSYGYTF; CDR3nt: TGCAGTGCCCCTCAGTTAGGACAGCTATCCTATGGCTACACCTTC
v_gene: TRBV2; d_gene: TRBD2; abundance: many; j_gene: TRBJ2-2; CDR3aa: CASSSYPGAGEGVDTGELFF; CDR3nt: TGTGCCAGCAGTTCCTACCCCGGAGCGGGAGAGGGGGTGGACACCGGGGAGCTGTTTTTT
v_gene: TRBV6-5; d_gene: NA; abundance: many; j_gene: TRBJ2-3; CDR3aa: CASSYEQGDTQYF; CDR3nt: TGTGCCAGCAGTTACGAGCAGGGAGATACGCAGTATTTT
v_gene: TRBV7-3; d_gene: NA; abundance: NA; j_gene: TRBJ2-1; CDR3aa: CASSGGGGEQFF; CDR3nt: TGTGCCAGCAGCGGGGGGGGGGGCGAGCAGTTCTTC
v_gene: TRBV27; d_gene: TRBD2; abundance: few; j_gene: TRBJ2-7; CDR3aa: CASSSGTSGRSPPYEQYF; CDR3nt: TGTGCCAGCAGCTCCGGGACTAGCGGGAGGTCCCCCCCTTACGAGCAGTACTTC
v_gene: TRBV28; d_gene: NA; abundance: many; j_gene: TRBJ2-7; CDR3aa: CASISIPGSGTYEQYF; CDR3nt: TGTGCCAGCATTAGTATACCCGGGAGTGGAACCTACGAGCAGTACTTC
v_gene: TRBV20-1; d_gene: TRBD2; abundance: NA; j_gene: TRBJ2-1; CDR3aa: CSAKVAGANNEQFF; CDR3nt: TGCAGTGCTAAAGTAGCGGGAGCTAACAATGAGCAGTTCTTC
v_gene: TRBV19; d_gene: TRBD2; abundance: NA; j_gene: TRBJ2-7; CDR3aa: CASSITREVSYEQYF; CDR3nt: TGTGCCAGTAGTATAACCCGGGAGGTCTCCTACGAGCAGTACTTC
v_gene: TRBV18; d_gene: TRBD2; abundance: NA; j_gene: TRBJ2-1; CDR3aa: CASPPRGLAVTSYNEQFF; CDR3nt: TGTGCCAGCCCACCGCGGGGACTAGCGGTTACCTCCTACAATGAGCAGTTCTTC
v_gene: TRBV6-1; d_gene: TRBD2; abundance: many; j_gene: TRBJ2-1; CDR3aa: CASSEAKAGGGNEQFF; CDR3nt: TGTGCCAGCAGTGAAGCGAAAGCGGGAGGGGGCAATGAGCAGTTCTTC
v_gene: TRBV20-1; d_gene: TRBD2; abundance: many; j_gene: TRBJ2-5; CDR3aa: CSARGAGVQETQYF; CDR3nt: TGCAGTGCTAGAGGAGCGGGAGTACAAGAGACCCAGTACTTC
v_gene: TRBV3-1; d_gene: TRBD2; abundance: many; j_gene: TRBJ2-7; CDR3aa: CASSQDSAGDPPYEQYF; CDR3nt: TGTGCCAGCAGCCAAGATTCCGCGGGAGACCCCCCTTACGAGCAGTACTTC
v_gene: TRBV10-3; d_gene: TRBD2; abundance: many; j_gene: TRBJ2-1; CDR3aa: CAISGPTSGRDNEQFF; CDR3nt: TGTGCCATCAGTGGGCCGACTAGCGGGAGAGACAATGAGCAGTTCTTC
v_gene: TRBV7-2; d_gene: TRBD1; abundance: few; j_gene: TRBJ2-5; CDR3aa: CASSPQTGEQETQYF; CDR3nt: TGTGCCAGCAGCCCCCAGACAGGGGAGCAAGAGACCCAGTACTTC
v_gene: TRBV6-1; d_gene: NA; abundance: many; j_gene: TRBJ2-7; CDR3aa: CASSYVGGGGRGPYEQYF; CDR3nt: TGTGCCAGCAGTTACGTGGGGGGCGGGGGAAGAGGGCCCTACGAGCAGTACTTC
v_gene: TRBV4-1; d_gene: NA; abundance: many; j_gene: TRBJ2-2; CDR3aa: CASSQGYRDHGELFF; CDR3nt: TGCGCCAGCAGCCAAGGCTACCGGGACCACGGGGAGCTGTTTTTT
v_gene: TRBV15; d_gene: NA; abundance: many; j_gene: TRBJ2-1; CDR3aa: CATRVEGQPIYNEQFF; CDR3nt: TGTGCCACCAGGGTTGAGGGCCAGCCTATCTACAATGAGCAGTTCTTC
v_gene: TRBV6-1; d_gene: NA; abundance: NA; j_gene: TRBJ2-3; CDR3aa: CASGNSGPDTQYF; CDR3nt: TGTGCCAGCGGTAATAGCGGACCAGATACGCAGTATTTT
v_gene: TRBV20-1; d_gene: TRBD2; abundance: NA; j_gene: TRBJ2-7; CDR3aa: CSAYKASGISYEQYF; CDR3nt: TGCAGTGCCTACAAAGCCAGCGGGATCTCCTACGAGCAGTACTTC
v_gene: TRBV5-1; d_gene: TRBD1; abundance: NA; j_gene: TRBJ2-3; CDR3aa: CASSLQGVSLDTQYF; CDR3nt: TGCGCCAGCAGCTTACAGGGGGTTTCCCTGGATACGCAGTATTTT
v_gene: TRBV20-1; d_gene: TRBD2; abundance: NA; j_gene: TRBJ2-7; CDR3aa: CSALTLAGGPGEQYF; CDR3nt: TGCAGTGCCCTGACACTAGCGGGAGGGCCTGGGGAGCAGTACTTC
v_gene: TRBV4-1; d_gene: NA; abundance: NA; j_gene: TRBJ2-3; CDR3aa: CASSQGTVKVTDTQYF; CDR3nt: TGCGCCAGCAGCCAAGGGACAGTGAAGGTAACAGATACGCAGTATTTT
v_gene: TRBV28; d_gene: TRBD2; abundance: many; j_gene: TRBJ2-1; CDR3aa: CASSLSGSYEQFF; CDR3nt: TGTGCCAGCAGTTTAAGCGGGAGCTATGAGCAGTTCTTC
v_gene: TRBV7-6; d_gene: TRBD1; abundance: many; j_gene: TRBJ2-3; CDR3aa: CASSLARGLTDTQYF; CDR3nt: TGTGCCAGCAGCTTAGCCAGGGGGCTCACAGATACGCAGTATTTT
v_gene: TRBV5-1; d_gene: TRBD1; abundance: many; j_gene: TRBJ1-2; CDR3aa: CASSLLGQGYGYTF; CDR3nt: TGCGCCAGCAGCTTGTTGGGACAGGGGTATGGCTACACCTTC
v_gene: TRBV20-1; d_gene: TRBD1; abundance: many; j_gene: TRBJ2-5; CDR3aa: CSALDRGQGETQYF; CDR3nt: TGCAGTGCACTGGACAGGGGGCAGGGGGAGACCCAGTACTTC
v_gene: TRBV10-3; d_gene: TRBD1; abundance: many; j_gene: TRBJ1-1; CDR3aa: CAISESTGVNTEAFF; CDR3nt: TGTGCCATCAGTGAGTCGACAGGGGTGAACACTGAAGCTTTCTTT
v_gene: TRBV7-2; d_gene: TRBD2; abundance: many; j_gene: TRBJ2-7; CDR3aa: CASSRWTSSPYEQYF; CDR3nt: TGTGCCAGCAGCCGGTGGACTAGCTCCCCCTACGAGCAGTACTTC
v_gene: TRBV6-2/TRBV6-3; d_gene: NA; abundance: many; j_gene: TRBJ2-7; CDR3aa: CASSKWTTSYEQYF; CDR3nt: TGTGCCAGCAGTAAATGGACAACCTCCTACGAGCAGTACTTC
v_gene: TRBV20-1; d_gene: TRBD2; abundance: many; j_gene: TRBJ2-7; CDR3aa: CSAPGGPGGSYEQYF; CDR3nt: TGCAGTGCTCCCGGAGGGCCGGGAGGGAGCTACGAGCAGTACTTC
v_gene: TRBV20-1; d_gene: TRBD1; abundance: NA; j_gene: TRBJ1-2; CDR3aa: CSAKEGDRGYGYTF; CDR3nt: TGCAGTGCTAAAGAGGGGGACAGGGGCTATGGCTACACCTTC
v_gene: TRBV28; d_gene: TRBD1; abundance: many; j_gene: TRBJ2-4; CDR3aa: CASSLPQGSGNIQYF; CDR3nt: TGTGCCAGCAGTTTGCCACAGGGGTCGGGAAACATTCAGTACTTC
v_gene: TRBV7-8; d_gene: TRBD2; abundance: many; j_gene: TRBJ2-2; CDR3aa: CASSKLAGGVGTGELFF; CDR3nt: TGTGCCAGCAGCAAGCTAGCGGGAGGTGTCGGGACCGGGGAGCTGTTTTTT
v_gene: TRBV9; d_gene: NA; abundance: NA; j_gene: TRBJ1-2; CDR3aa: CASSVALGGYTF; CDR3nt: TGTGCCAGCAGCGTAGCTTTGGGGGGCTACACCTTC
v_gene: TRBV20-1; d_gene: TRBD2; abundance: NA; j_gene: TRBJ2-2; CDR3aa: CSARDLLAGDTGELFF; CDR3nt: TGCAGTGCTAGAGATCTACTAGCGGGAGACACCGGGGAGCTGTTTTTT
v_gene: TRBV4-1; d_gene: NA; abundance: few; j_gene: TRBJ1-1; CDR3aa: CASSHGYRRVKGTEAFF; CDR3nt: TGCGCCAGCAGCCATGGGTACCGCAGGGTAAAAGGCACTGAAGCTTTCTTT
v_gene: TRBV6-1; d_gene: NA; abundance: many; j_gene: TRBJ2-3; CDR3aa: CASSEGVGGSTDTQYF; CDR3nt: TGTGCCAGCAGTGAAGGTGTGGGGGGCAGCACAGATACGCAGTATTTT
v_gene: TRBV30; d_gene: NA; abundance: many; j_gene: TRBJ2-6; CDR3aa: CAWTLGNVLTF; CDR3nt: TGTGCCTGGACCCTAGGGAACGTCCTGACTTTC
v_gene: TRBV28; d_gene: TRBD1; abundance: many; j_gene: TRBJ2-7; CDR3aa: CASSLFGNLGGAGYEQYF; CDR3nt: TGTGCCAGCAGCTTATTTGGGAACTTAGGGGGCGCGGGTTACGAGCAGTACTTC